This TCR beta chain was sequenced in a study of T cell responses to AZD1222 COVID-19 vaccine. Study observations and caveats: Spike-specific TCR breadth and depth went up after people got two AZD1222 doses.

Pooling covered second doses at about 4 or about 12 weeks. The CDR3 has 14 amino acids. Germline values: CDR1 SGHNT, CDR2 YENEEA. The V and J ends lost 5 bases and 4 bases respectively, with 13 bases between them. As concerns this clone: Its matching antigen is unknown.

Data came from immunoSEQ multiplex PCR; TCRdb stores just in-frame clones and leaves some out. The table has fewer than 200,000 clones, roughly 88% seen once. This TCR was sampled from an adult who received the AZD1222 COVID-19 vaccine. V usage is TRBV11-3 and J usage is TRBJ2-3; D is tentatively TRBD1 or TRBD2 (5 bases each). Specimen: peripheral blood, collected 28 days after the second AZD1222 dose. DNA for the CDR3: TGTGCCAGCAGCCCGGGGCCGACAGCAGATACGCAGTATTTT. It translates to CASSPGPTADTQYF.